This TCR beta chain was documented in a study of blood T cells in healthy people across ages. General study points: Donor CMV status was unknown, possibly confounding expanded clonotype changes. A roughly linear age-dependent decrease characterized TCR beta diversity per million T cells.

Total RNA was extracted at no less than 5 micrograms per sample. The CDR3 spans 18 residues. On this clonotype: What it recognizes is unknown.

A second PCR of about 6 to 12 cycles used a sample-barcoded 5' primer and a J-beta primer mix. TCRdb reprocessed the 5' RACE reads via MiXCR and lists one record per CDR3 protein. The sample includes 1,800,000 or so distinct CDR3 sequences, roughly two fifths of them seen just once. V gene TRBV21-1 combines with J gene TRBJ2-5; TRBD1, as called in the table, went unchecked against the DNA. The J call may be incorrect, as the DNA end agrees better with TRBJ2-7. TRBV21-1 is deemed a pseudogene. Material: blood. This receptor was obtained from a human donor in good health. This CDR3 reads CASSKERGNRDRDGEQYF. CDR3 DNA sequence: TGTGCCAGCAGCAAAGAAAGGGGGAACCGGGACAGGGATGGCGAGCAGTACTTC.